This TCR beta chain was recovered during a study of blood T cell repertoires in COVID-19. Assay used: immunoSEQ multiplex PCR; TCRdb lists only in-frame clones, some missing. The table has about 140,000 clones, around nine tenths seen once. The CDR3 runs to 13 residues. CDR1 LGHDT and CDR2 YNNKEL come from the germline V gene (reference sequence). Between the trimmed V and J ends, which lost 1 base and 5 bases, there was a span of 5 bases. This clone showed up just a few times. This clonotype was sampled from a human donor in a cohort sampled during active COVID-19. The chain couples TRBV3-1 (or the pseudogene TRBV3-2) to TRBJ2-2; the D is unclear. The sample comprised peripheral blood. CDR3 DNA: TGTGCCAGCAGCCAAGGTCTGACCGGGGAGCTGTTTTTT. It encodes CASSQGLTGELFF.